This note documents a single T cell receptor (beta chain) sequence. The antigen remains undetermined. Treatment meaning: roughly 10-day PBMC culture with coronavirus spike peptide pools or control peptides (ViraFEST assay). TCRs were sequenced by ViraFEST after antigen-specific T cells had been expanded with peptide pools. Positivity by PCR occurred from March to December 2020, a period that predated US Alpha, Beta and Delta variants. The data originate from a study of vaccination and CD4 T cells after COVID-19. Study context: A median of about 100 days (range 35 to 161) separated diagnosis from post-COVID sampling. For control cultures, the treatment was a CEFX pool, an HIV-1 Nef pool, or no peptide.

CDR3 size: 15 residues. Looked up from germline, CDR1 is KGHDR and CDR2 is SFDVKD. Trimming stripped 4 bases from V and 7 bases from J, with 16 bases between. An Oncomine TCR Beta short-read assay was used to sequence the DNA from cultured CD4+ T cells. One entry per CDR3 protein, called by TCRdb with MiXCR from the PCR reads. The sample lists some 7,700 distinct CDR3 sequences, around half occurring once. This TCR was sampled from a human donor who had recovered from COVID-19. Sequences were obtained from CD4+ T cells from blood, cultured in vitro. This sequence joins TRBV24-1 and TRBJ2-1; D may be TRBD2 (5 bases). CDR3 in amino acids: CATSDPAGDVNEQFF. The CDR3 DNA is TGTGCCACCAGTGACCCCGCCGGGGATGTGAATGAGCAGTTCTTC.